This T cell receptor beta chain emerged from a study of CD8 T cells in ankylosing spondylitis. Study-level results: Earlier work had already found some motif variants in reactive arthritis synovial fluid and blood. A motif in TCR beta, a set of under ten highly homologous variants, appeared characteristic of ankylosing spondylitis blood. According to the report, clones linked to the disease were significantly enriched in matched synovial fluid samples taken from ankylosing spondylitis patients.

Looked up from germline, CDR1 is DFQATT and CDR2 is SNEGSKA (reference sequence). J was trimmed by 4 bases and V by 0 bases; bases with no gene match: 2. This CDR3 region has 13 residues. This clonotype was recorded many times. Its antigen is still unknown. By quantitative 5'-RACE with molecular barcodes, the TCR beta libraries were made. TCRdb re-called the 5' RACE reads through MiXCR, storing one row per CDR3 protein. Of a few hundred thousand distinct CDR3 sequences in the sample, around 10% are singletons; the top ten hold roughly 6.8%. This chain joins TRBV20-1 and TRBJ2-7; 8 nucleotides line up with TRBD1. This receptor was taken from a male donor with ankylosing spondylitis or in good health (not recorded which). Sequencing input: blood, either unsorted or a sorted T cell fraction (not recorded which). CDR3 sequence reads: CSAREQGAYEQYF. The CDR3 DNA reads as TGCAGTGCTAGAGAGCAGGGGGCATACGAGCAGTACTTC.